These 5 T cell receptor beta chains were sequenced from one sample in a study of T cell responses to AZD1222 COVID-19 vaccine. Method: immunoSEQ multiplex PCR; TCRdb's copy keeps in-frame clones and lacks some. The data contain around 83,000 clones, roughly 82% of them singletons. Sequences were derived from peripheral blood, sampled on day 0 of AZD1222 vaccination. Receptors were obtained from an adult in good health.

The chain uses TRBV19 and TRBJ2-7, with D possibly TRBD2 on 5 matching bases. Germline-derived CDR1 and CDR2 are LNHDA and SQIVND (reference sequence). V lost 9 bases and J 8 bases, leaving 23 bases between the germline ends. This CDR3 has 14 amino acids. This chain's CDR3 is CASQAEAQTTQQYF. The CDR3 DNA sequence: TGTGCCAGCCAAGCGGAGGCTCAGACTACGCAGCAGTACTTC.

This chain links TRBV19 with TRBJ1-6; weak D call: TRBD1 (5 bases). From germline, CDR1 is LNHDA and CDR2 SQIVND (reference sequence). The CDR3 spans 14 residues. V lost 3 bases and J lost 5, with 8 bases in between. The CDR3 region has the DNA TGTGCCAGTAGTATCAGGGAAAATAATTCACCCCTCCACTTT. This gives the protein CASSIRENNSPLHF.

The V and J genes are TRBV7-8 and TRBJ2-1, with D maybe TRBD2 (5 bases). The germline V and J ends were trimmed by 5 bases and 6 bases, with 23 bases remaining between them. Germline V gives CDR1 SGHVS, CDR2 FQNEAQ. CDR3 length equals 17 residues. The CDR3 DNA is TGTGCCAGCAGCCCCCAATCTACGGTCCCCGCGGGCAATGAGCAGTTCTTC. It translates to CASSPQSTVPAGNEQFF.

In DNA form, the CDR3 reads TGTGCCAGCAGCTTCTTGGGGGTCGAGACCCAGTACTTC. It is translated as CASSFLGVETQYF. The chain is built from TRBV7-9 and TRBJ2-5, with D perhaps TRBD1 or TRBD2 (5 bases each). Trimming took 3 bases from V and 5 from J, leaving 10 bases between them. The CDR3 contains 13 residues. Germline V gene lookup returns CDR1 SEHNR and CDR2 FQNEAQ (reference sequence). Full variable domain (outside the CDR3, taken from reference TRBV7-9 and TRBJ2-5): DTGVSQNPRHKITKRGQNVTFRCDPISEHNRLYWYRQTLGQGPEFLTYFQNEAQLEKSRLLSDRFSAERPKGSFSTLEIQRTEQGDSAMYLCASSFLGVETQYFGPGTRLLVL.

The chain joins TRBV2 to TRBJ1-2; no reliable D call. Germline V lookup: CDR1 SNHLY, CDR2 FYNNEI. Trimming left V 1 base short and J 4 bases short, with 10 bases between. The length of the CDR3 is 14 residues. CDR3 residues: CASSEGQMIYGYTF. The CDR3 region has the DNA TGTGCCAGCAGTGAAGGTCAGATGATCTATGGCTACACCTTC.